This TCR beta chain was recovered during a study of T cell responses to AZD1222 COVID-19 vaccine. Second doses that came at about 4 or about 12 weeks were put together. Using immunoSEQ multiplex PCR, the repertoire was profiled, and TCRdb retains in-frame clones only, with some absent. The sample contains 140,000 to 150,000 clones, about 91% of which appear only once. Study conclusions and caveats: Researchers report vaccine-associated CD4 TCRs spanning spike, with dominance at 160-218 and 743-854. Clonal diversity was possibly underestimated, and white British individuals and females predominated among donors. Recipients of two AZD1222 doses showed rising Spike-specific TCR breadth and depth.

In regard to this clone: Its antigen is as yet unknown.

V lost 5 bases and J 7 bases, leaving 14 bases between the germline ends. Germline CDR1 SGHAT, CDR2 FQNNGV. The CDR3 length is 13 residues. Sequencing used peripheral blood, obtained 28 days after the second AZD1222 dose. J is TRBJ1-2 and V is TRBV11-2; maybe TRBD1 (6 bases). The receptor was derived from an adult who received the AZD1222 COVID-19 vaccine. CDR3 loop: CASSQTGNGGYTF. In DNA form, the CDR3 reads TGTGCCAGCAGCCAAACAGGGAACGGTGGCTACACCTTC.